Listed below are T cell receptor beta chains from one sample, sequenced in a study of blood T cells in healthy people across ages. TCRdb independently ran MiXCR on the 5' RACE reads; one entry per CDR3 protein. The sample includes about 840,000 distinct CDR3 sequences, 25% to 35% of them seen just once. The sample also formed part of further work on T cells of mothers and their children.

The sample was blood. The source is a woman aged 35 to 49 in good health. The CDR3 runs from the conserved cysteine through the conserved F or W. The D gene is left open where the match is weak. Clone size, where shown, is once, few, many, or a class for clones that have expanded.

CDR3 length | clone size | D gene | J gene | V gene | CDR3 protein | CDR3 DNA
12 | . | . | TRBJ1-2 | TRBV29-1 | CSVEWTEYGYTF | TGCAGCGTTGAATGGACGGAGTATGGCTACACCTTC
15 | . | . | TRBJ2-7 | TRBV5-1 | CASSGPRAGYNEQYF | TGCGCCAGCAGCGGCCCTCGGGCAGGCTACAATGAGCAGTACTTC
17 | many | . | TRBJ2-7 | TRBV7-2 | CASSLIVTGPQSREQYF | TGTGCCAGCAGCTTGATCGTAACCGGTCCACAGTCTCGGGAGCAGTACTTC
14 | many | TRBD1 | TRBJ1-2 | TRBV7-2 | CASSLAQGQSGYTF | TGTGCCAGCAGCTTAGCGCAGGGACAGAGCGGCTACACCTTC
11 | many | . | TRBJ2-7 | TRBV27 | CASSLGDWEYF | TGTGCCAGCAGTTTAGGGGACTGGGAGTACTTC
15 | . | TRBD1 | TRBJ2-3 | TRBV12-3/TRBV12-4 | CASSLWGQAVDTQYF | TGTGCCAGCAGTTTATGGGGACAGGCGGTAGATACGCAGTATTTT
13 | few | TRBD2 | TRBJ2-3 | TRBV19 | CATSGGRVDTQYF | TGTGCCACCTCGGGAGGGCGAGTAGATACGCAGTATTTT
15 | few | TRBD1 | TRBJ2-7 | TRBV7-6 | CASSSADRGAYEQYF | TGTGCCAGCAGCTCTGCTGACAGGGGGGCCTACGAGCAGTACTTC
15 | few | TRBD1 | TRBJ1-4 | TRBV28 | CASSLGSQGDEKLFF | TGTGCCAGCAGTTTAGGAAGTCAGGGGGATGAAAAACTGTTTTTT
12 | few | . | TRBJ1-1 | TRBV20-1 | CSAREDNTEAFF | TGCAGTGCTAGGGAGGACAACACTGAAGCTTTCTTT
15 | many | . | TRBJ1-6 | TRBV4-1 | CASSQVGAMYPPLHF | TGCGCCAGCAGCCAAGTGGGCGCTATGTACCCACCCCTCCACTTT
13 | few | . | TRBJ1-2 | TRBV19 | CASSEDSDYGYTF | TGTGCCAGTAGTGAGGACAGCGACTATGGCTACACCTTC
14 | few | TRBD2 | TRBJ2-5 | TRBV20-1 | CSAKSRGLGETQYF | TGCAGTGCTAAAAGCCGGGGACTAGGTGAGACCCAGTACTTC
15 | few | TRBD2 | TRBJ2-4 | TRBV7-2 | CASSFQRGRGDIQYF | TGTGCCAGCAGCTTCCAACGGGGTCGGGGGGACATTCAGTACTTC
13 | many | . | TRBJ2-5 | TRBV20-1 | CSGGIEAKETQYF | TGCAGTGGGGGTATAGAGGCGAAAGAGACCCAGTACTTC
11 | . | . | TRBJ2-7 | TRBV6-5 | CASGNTYEQYF | TGTGCCAGCGGAAATACCTACGAGCAGTACTTC
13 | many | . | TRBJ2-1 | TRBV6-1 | CASIRVSYNEQFF | TGTGCCAGCATACGGGTCTCCTACAATGAGCAGTTCTTC
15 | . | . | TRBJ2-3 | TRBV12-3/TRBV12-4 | CASRQQTSSTDTQYF | TGTGCCAGCAGACAGCAAACCTCTAGCACAGATACGCAGTATTTT
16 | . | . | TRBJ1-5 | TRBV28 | CASSRGGPPSNQPQHF | TGTGCCAGCAGCCGGGGGGGGCCTCCTAGCAATCAGCCCCAGCATTTT
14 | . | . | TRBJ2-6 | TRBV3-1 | CASTWGSGANVLTF | TGTGCCAGCACCTGGGGTTCTGGGGCCAACGTCCTGACTTTC
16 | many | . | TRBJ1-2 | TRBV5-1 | CASSLEGRVESYGYTF | TGCGCCAGCAGCTTGGAGGGCAGGGTTGAGAGCTATGGCTACACCTTC
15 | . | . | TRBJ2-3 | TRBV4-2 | CASSSSEGSTDTQYF | TGTGCCAGCAGCTCGTCGGAGGGGAGCACAGATACGCAGTATTTT
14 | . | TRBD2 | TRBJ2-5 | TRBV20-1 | CSAVWTSNQEAQYF | TGCAGCGCGGTTTGGACTAGCAATCAAGAGGCCCAGTACTTC
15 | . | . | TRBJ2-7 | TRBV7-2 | CASSLAGVASYEQYF | TGTGCCAGCAGCTTGGCGGGTGTTGCCTCCTACGAGCAGTACTTC
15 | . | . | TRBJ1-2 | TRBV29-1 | CSVEDRVGENYGYTF | TGCAGCGTTGAAGATCGGGTCGGCGAGAACTATGGCTACACCTTC
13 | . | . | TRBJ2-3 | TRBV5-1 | CASSEDLTDTQYF | TGCGCCAGCAGCGAGGACCTCACAGATACGCAGTATTTT
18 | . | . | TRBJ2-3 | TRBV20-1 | CSAVGEEAGQGVWNTQYF | TGCAGTGCAGTGGGCGAGGAAGCCGGGCAGGGTGTCTGGAATACGCAGTATTTT
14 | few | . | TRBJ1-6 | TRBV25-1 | CASRDGGFNSPLHF | TGTGCCAGTCGGGACGGAGGATTTAATTCACCCCTCCACTTT
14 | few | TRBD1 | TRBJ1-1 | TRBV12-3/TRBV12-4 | CASSTGTANTEAFF | TGTGCCAGCAGTACCGGGACAGCCAACACTGAAGCTTTCTTT
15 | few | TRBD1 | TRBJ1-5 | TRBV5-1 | CASSIQGALGQPQHF | TGCGCCAGCAGCATACAGGGGGCTTTGGGTCAGCCCCAGCATTTT
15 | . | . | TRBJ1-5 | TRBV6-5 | CASSYGRGHNQPQHF | TGTGCCAGCAGTTACGGGAGGGGCCATAATCAGCCCCAGCATTTT
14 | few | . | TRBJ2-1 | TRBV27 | CASSPQLAGTGQFF | TGTGCCAGCAGTCCGCAGCTCGCCGGGACGGGGCAGTTCTTC
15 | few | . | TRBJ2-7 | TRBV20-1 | CSARDRGRDYYEQYF | TGCAGTGCTAGAGATCGCGGCAGGGATTACTACGAGCAGTACTTC
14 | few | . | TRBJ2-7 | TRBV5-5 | CASSLGVQDYEQYF | TGTGCCAGCAGCTTGGGTGTGCAGGACTACGAGCAGTACTTC
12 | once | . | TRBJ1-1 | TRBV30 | CARTTGTTEAFF | TGTGCCCGTACGACCGGGACGACTGAAGCTTTCTTT
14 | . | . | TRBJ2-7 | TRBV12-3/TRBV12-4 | CASRAQTGNHEQYF | TGTGCCAGCAGGGCGCAAACAGGGAACCACGAGCAGTACTTC
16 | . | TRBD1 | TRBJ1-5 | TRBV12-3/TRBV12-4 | CASSYGRTGKDQPQHF | TGTGCCAGCAGTTACGGCCGGACAGGGAAGGATCAGCCCCAGCATTTT
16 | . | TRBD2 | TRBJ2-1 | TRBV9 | CASSVVLAGSYNEQFF | TGTGCCAGCAGCGTAGTTCTAGCGGGCTCCTACAATGAGCAGTTCTTC
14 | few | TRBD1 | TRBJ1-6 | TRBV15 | CATSNGQGRSPLHF | TGTGCCACCAGCAACGGACAGGGTAGATCACCCCTCCACTTT
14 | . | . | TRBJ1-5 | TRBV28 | CASSFWPGNQPQHF | TGTGCCAGCAGTTTCTGGCCAGGGAATCAGCCCCAGCATTTT
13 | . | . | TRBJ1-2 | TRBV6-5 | CASSYEGRYGYTF | TGTGCCAGCAGCTACGAAGGGAGGTATGGCTACACCTTC
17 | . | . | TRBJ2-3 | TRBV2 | CASSAGNRGGSTDTQYF | TGTGCCAGCAGCGCTGGGAACAGGGGAGGTAGCACAGATACGCAGTATTTT
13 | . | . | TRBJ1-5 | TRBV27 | CASRPEGRQPQHF | TGTGCCAGCAGGCCGGAGGGCAGGCAGCCCCAGCATTTT
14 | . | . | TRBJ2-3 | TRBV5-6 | CASSLWGDLDTQYF | TGTGCCAGCAGCTTGTGGGGGGATTTAGATACGCAGTATTTT
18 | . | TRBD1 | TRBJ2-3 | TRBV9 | CASSDPLSGTGGTDTQYF | TGTGCCAGCAGCGACCCCCTCTCCGGGACAGGGGGTACAGATACGCAGTATTTT
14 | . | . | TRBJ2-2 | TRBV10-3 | CAISDREYTGELFF | TGTGCCATCAGTGACAGGGAATACACCGGGGAGCTGTTTTTT
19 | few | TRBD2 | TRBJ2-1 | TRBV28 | CASSLLAGGRLSSYNEQFF | TGTGCCAGCAGTTTACTAGCGGGGGGCCGCCTGAGCTCCTACAATGAGCAGTTCTTC
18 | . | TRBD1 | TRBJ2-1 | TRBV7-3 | CASSSNLPGQGLANEQFF | TGTGCCAGCAGCTCGAATCTACCGGGACAGGGGCTGGCCAATGAGCAGTTCTTC
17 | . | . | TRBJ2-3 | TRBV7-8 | CASSYFGQALGTDTQYF | TGTGCCAGCAGCTACTTCGGCCAGGCCCTGGGCACAGATACGCAGTATTTT
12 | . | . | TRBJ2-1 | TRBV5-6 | CASSLNRDEQFF | TGTGCCAGCAGCTTGAACAGGGACGAGCAGTTCTTC
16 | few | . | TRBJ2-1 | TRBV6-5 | CASTPGTQSPYNEQFF | TGTGCCAGCACCCCCGGGACACAATCCCCTTACAATGAGCAGTTCTTC
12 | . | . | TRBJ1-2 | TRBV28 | CASSPRWNGYTF | TGTGCCAGCAGTCCCCGGTGGAATGGCTACACCTTC
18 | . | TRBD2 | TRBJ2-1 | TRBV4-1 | CASSPFFRLAGGYNEQFF | TGCGCCAGCAGCCCCTTTTTCCGACTAGCGGGGGGCTACAATGAGCAGTTCTTC
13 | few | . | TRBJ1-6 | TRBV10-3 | CAIRRADGSPLHF | TGTGCCATCAGAAGGGCAGACGGTTCACCCCTCCACTTT
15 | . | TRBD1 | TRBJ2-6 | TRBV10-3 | CAISERQGAGRPSTF | TGTGCCATCAGTGAGAGACAGGGGGCTGGGAGACCCAGTACTTTC
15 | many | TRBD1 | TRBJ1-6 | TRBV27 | CASSLTGQANSPLHF | TGTGCCAGCAGTTTAACGGGACAGGCTAATTCACCCCTCCACTTT
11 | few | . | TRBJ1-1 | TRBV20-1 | CSARDPPKAFF | TGCAGTGCTAGGGACCCCCCTAAGGCTTTCTTT
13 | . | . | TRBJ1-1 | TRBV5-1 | CASSKTANTEAFF | TGCGCCAGCAGTAAGACAGCGAACACTGAAGCTTTCTTT
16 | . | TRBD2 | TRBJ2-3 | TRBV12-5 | CAGGSTSGGETDTQYF | TGTGCTGGTGGCTCGACTAGCGGGGGGGAGACAGATACGCAGTATTTT
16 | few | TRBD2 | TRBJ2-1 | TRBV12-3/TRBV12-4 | CASSQRGAVSYNEQFF | TGTGCCAGCAGCCAGCGGGGGGCCGTCTCCTACAATGAGCAGTTCTTC